The 22 T cell receptor beta chains in this list originate from one sample, sequenced in a study of patients and donors after allogeneic stem cell transplantation. One entry per CDR3 protein results from TCRdb running MiXCR on the RT-PCR reads. Of about 87,000 distinct CDR3 sequences listed, less than 5% were seen once; the top ten hold around 3%. The sample was blood, either unsorted or a sorted T cell fraction (not recorded which). The receptor source for this set is a human donor who was either an allogeneic HSCT recipient or a stem cell or donor lymphocyte infusion donor (not recorded which). It is not recorded whose cells these are; they may come from a transplant donor.

This clonotype turned up a few times. The V and J genes are TRBV6-5 and TRBJ2-5; unclear D gene. This CDR3 has 13 residues. V was shortened by 4 bases and J by 3 bases, with 9 bases between the two germline ends. Germline values: CDR1 MNHEY, CDR2 SVGAGI. The CDR3: CASSSPVKETQYF. CDR3 coding DNA: TGTGCCAGCAGTTCTCCGGTAAAAGAGACCCAGTACTTC.

This clonotype was counted ten times or more. The rearrangement links TRBV6-2 or TRBV6-3 to TRBJ2-3; D may be TRBD1 (6 bases). V was clipped by 6 bases and J by 4 bases, with 17 bases between them. Germline CDR1 reads MNHEY; CDR2 reads SVGEGT. CDR3 size: 15 residues. The CDR3 nucleotides are TGTGCCAGCAGGGTCCTAGGGGGATGGGCAGATACGCAGTATTTT. Protein product: CASRVLGGWADTQYF.

This chain joins TRBV6-1 and TRBJ1-3, with a possible D match to TRBD1 (5 bases). Germline V gives CDR1 MNHNS, CDR2 SASEGT. V gave up 11 bases and J gave up 2 bases, with 16 bases separating them. The CDR3 consists of 14 residues. CDR3: CAGARGGAGNTIYF. The CDR3 DNA reads as TGTGCCGGAGCCCGCGGGGGGGCTGGAAACACCATATATTTT.

This clonotype was detected many times. This rearrangement joins TRBV20-1 to TRBJ2-3; 14 positions match TRBD2. Germline-derived CDR1 and CDR2 are DFQATT and SNEGSKA (reference sequence). Trimming cost V 5 bases and J 8 bases; bases outside gene matches: 9. This CDR3 is 15 amino acids long. The CDR3 DNA sequence: TGCAGTGCTCCCCCCGGGACTAGCGGGAGAGGTACGCAGTATTTT. Encoded protein: CSAPPGTSGRGTQYF.

The sample holds a few counts of this clonotype. The chain is built from TRBV12-3 or TRBV12-4 and TRBJ1-4; the match to TRBD1 covers 7 bases. The CDR3 has 13 amino acids. The J segment lost 8 bases and the V segment lost 3 bases, leaving 3 bases of the junction unmatched. CDR3 sequence reads: CASSLGRGEKLFF. The CDR3 DNA sequence: TGTGCCAGCAGTTTGGGCAGGGGGGAAAAACTGTTTTTT.

This clonotype was counted many times. The genes are TRBV4-1 and TRBJ2-1; 10 nucleotides match TRBD2. Trimming removed 3 bases from V and 3 bases from J; junction bases left unmatched: 5. This CDR3 has 16 residues. The V gene's germline CDR1 is MGHRA and CDR2 YSYEKL. This chain's CDR3 is CASSQPTSGIYNEQFF. The CDR3 DNA reads as TGCGCCAGCAGCCAGCCTACTAGCGGGATCTACAATGAGCAGTTCTTC.

This clonotype was counted at least ten times. This rearrangement joins TRBV12-3 or TRBV12-4 to TRBJ1-1, with D perhaps TRBD1 (5 bases). This CDR3 is 14 amino acids long. The V and J ends lost 6 bases and 4 bases respectively, with 15 bases between them. The CDR3 region has the DNA TGTGCCAGCAGCATCACGACAGACCGCACTGAAGCTTTCTTT. As protein: CASSITTDRTEAFF.

In this sample, this clonotype turned up many times. The chain employs TRBV2 and TRBJ1-1; 8 bases agree with TRBD1. This CDR3 comprises 13 residues. V trimming: 6 bases; J trimming: 4 bases; junction bases outside the gene matches: 4. Germline values: CDR1 SNHLY, CDR2 FYNNEI. Here the CDR3 DNA reads TGTGCCAGCAGGGGGACAGGATCCACTGAAGCTTTCTTT. This translates into CASRGTGSTEAFF.

This clonotype was found many times. This chain joins TRBV5-1 and TRBJ1-2; no clear D. V was shortened by 0 bases and J by 3 bases, with 9 bases between the two germline ends. CDR1 is SGHRS and CDR2 is YFSETQ in the germline V gene. This CDR3 has 14 amino acids. In nucleotides, the CDR3 is TGCGCCAGCAGCTTGGGGATGGGGTACTATGGCTACACCTTC. This sequence encodes CASSLGMGYYGYTF.

V usage is TRBV7-3 and J usage is TRBJ2-6; D is perhaps TRBD1 or TRBD2 (5 bases each). CDR1 is SGHTA, CDR2 FQGTGA, per germline. This CDR3 has 15 amino acids. V shed 3 bases and J shed 2 bases, with 8 bases lying between them. The CDR3 DNA reads as TGTGCCAGCAGCTTTGGGGGTACTGGGGCCAACGTCCTGACTTTC. It is translated as CASSFGGTGANVLTF.

The sample holds a few counts of this clonotype. This rearrangement joins TRBV5-4 to TRBJ2-5; D is ambiguous. V dropped 2 bases and J dropped 4 bases, with 18 bases sitting between them. The CDR3 spans 16 residues. The germline V gene encodes CDR1 SGHNT and CDR2 YYREEE (reference sequence). The CDR3 region is CASSLWRPYQPETQYF. The CDR3 coding sequence is TGTGCCAGCAGCTTATGGAGACCGTACCAACCAGAGACCCAGTACTTC.

This clonotype was counted ten times or more. V usage is TRBV5-1 and J usage is TRBJ2-2; tentatively, D is TRBD1 (5 bases). V dropped 4 bases and J dropped 3 bases, with 16 bases sitting between them. There are 16 residues in the CDR3. Germline CDR1 and CDR2: SGHRS and YFSETQ. The CDR3 nucleotides are TGCGCCAGCAGCCCCGGACACTACGAGGACACCGGGGAGCTGTTTTTT. Its protein is CASSPGHYEDTGELFF.

This clonotype was observed many times. The J gene is TRBJ2-5, the V gene TRBV7-6, with unresolved D. The CDR3 is 14 amino acids. Germline-derived CDR1 and CDR2 are SGHVS and FNYEAQ. V dropped 3 bases and J dropped 0 bases, with 8 bases sitting between them. CDR3 DNA: TGTGCCAGCAGCTTTTCAAACTACCAAGAGACCCAGTACTTC. Amino acids: CASSFSNYQETQYF.

This clonotype was seen ten or more times. The chain recombines TRBV6-1 with TRBJ2-5; D may correspond to TRBD1 or TRBD2 (5 bases each). V shed 4 bases and J shed 5 bases, with 11 bases lying between them. From germline, CDR1 is MNHNS and CDR2 SASEGT. CDR3 size: 13 residues. Here the CDR3 DNA reads TGTGCCAGCAGTGCTAGGGACGGGGAGACCCAGTACTTC. Translation gives CASSARDGETQYF.

The chain employs TRBV5-1 and TRBJ1-2, with D possibly being TRBD1 (6 bases). Germline CDR1 reads SGHRS; CDR2 reads YFSETQ. This CDR3 has 14 amino acids. V shed 4 bases and J shed 7 bases, with 17 bases lying between them. The CDR3 sequence: CASSPGGRDFGYTF. The CDR3 bases are TGCGCCAGCAGCCCGGGGGGCAGAGACTTTGGCTACACCTTC.

The sample holds many counts of this clonotype. This sequence joins TRBV7-8 and TRBJ2-5; the D gene is possibly TRBD2 (5 bases). The germline V and J ends were trimmed by 3 bases and 3 bases, with 8 bases remaining between them. There are 13 residues in the CDR3. Germline values: CDR1 SGHVS, CDR2 FQNEAQ. CDR3 residues: CASSFGVKETQYF. The CDR3 DNA follows: TGTGCCAGCAGCTTCGGGGTTAAAGAGACCCAGTACTTC.

This clonotype was recorded at least ten times. The chain couples TRBV5-1 to TRBJ2-2, with a possible D match to TRBD1 (6 bases). The germline V and J ends were trimmed by 4 bases and 0 bases, with 10 bases remaining between them. Germline V gene data show CDR1 as SGHRS and CDR2 as YFSETQ. The CDR3 is made up of 15 amino acids. The chain's CDR3 is CASSVRQANTGELFF. The CDR3 DNA follows: TGCGCCAGCAGCGTGAGACAGGCGAACACCGGGGAGCTGTTTTTT.

Only a few counts were recorded for this clonotype. This chain's CDR3 is CASAKGEEKLFF. CDR3 bases: TGTGCCAGCGCCAAGGGGGAGGAAAAACTGTTTTTT. The rearrangement uses TRBV2 and TRBJ1-4; D is perhaps TRBD1 (6 bases). V shed 8 bases and J shed 8 bases, with 12 bases lying between them. The CDR3 sequence is 12 residues long. CDR1 and CDR2 (germline): SNHLY, FYNNEI. The complete variable domain, with remaining parts taken from reference TRBV2 and TRBJ1-4, reads EPEVTQTPSHQVTQMGQEVILRCVPISNHLYFYWYRQILGQKVEFLVSFYNNEISEKSEIFDDQFSVERPDGSNFTLKIRSTKLEDSAMYFCASAKGEEKLFFGSGTQLSVL.

This clonotype was seen at least ten times. The chain combines TRBV30 with TRBJ1-2; D not resolved. The CDR3 has 15 residues. Trimming shortened V by 7 bases and J by 0 bases, and 18 bases separated the two germline ends. CDR1 and CDR2 (germline): GTSNPN, SVGIG (reference sequence). In DNA form, the CDR3 reads TGTGCCTTTGGTGCGGCCGCTAGAGCTAACTATGGCTACACCTTC. Translated, it gives CAFGAAARANYGYTF.

A few counts support this clonotype. The chain employs TRBV3-1 and TRBJ1-2; D is perhaps TRBD1 (5 bases). Trimming took off 1 base at V and 7 bases at J, with 13 bases between the two ends. Looked up from germline, CDR1 is LGHDT and CDR2 is YNNKEL (reference sequence). This CDR3 is built from 14 residues. The CDR3 loop is CASSQAMGDSGYTF. Written as DNA, the CDR3 is TGTGCCAGCAGCCAAGCAATGGGGGACTCTGGCTACACCTTC.

Many counts were recorded for this clonotype. The genes are TRBV5-1 and TRBJ2-1; TRBD2 aligns across 8 bases. From germline, CDR1 is SGHRS and CDR2 YFSETQ. The junction had 9 bases not matched to a gene; V was cut back by 4 bases and J by 3 bases. This CDR3 is 16 amino acids long. The CDR3 protein is CASSGGSGNLYNEQFF. The CDR3 nucleotides read TGCGCCAGCAGCGGGGGTAGCGGGAACCTCTACAATGAGCAGTTCTTC.

Many counts were recorded for this clonotype. The chain recombines TRBV20-1 with TRBJ2-7; possible D gene TRBD1, 5 bases. Germline values: CDR1 DFQATT, CDR2 SNEGSKA (reference sequence). This CDR3 comprises 14 residues. Trimming cost V 1 base and J 0 bases, with 10 bases left between them. This CDR3 reads CSARGLDSSYEQYF. In nucleotides, the CDR3 is TGCAGTGCTAGAGGGCTCGACAGCTCCTACGAGCAGTACTTC.